One sample yielded the 20 T cell receptor beta chains listed below, sequenced in a study of cytomegalovirus exposure and HLA in healthy donors. PCR amplification relied on 60 Vbeta primers (plus 13 Jbeta primers). Generated by immunoSEQ multiplex PCR, the TCRdb table keeps only in-frame clones and is missing some. The data contain 110,000 to 150,000 clones, around 80% of them seen just once; the ten biggest clones take up 2.5% to 3.5%. Source material: PBMCs. These receptors were obtained from a female donor in good health and CMV-seronegative.

The sample holds a few counts of this clone. The chain has TRBV6-1 and TRBJ1-5, with D tentatively TRBD1 (5 bases). Trimming cost V 7 bases and J 4 bases, with 11 bases left between them. The CDR3 covers 13 residues. The germline V gene encodes CDR1 MNHNS and CDR2 SASEGT. DNA of the CDR3: TGTGCCAGCAATTGGCAGGGAAATCAGCCCCAGCATTTT. This translates into CASNWQGNQPQHF.

CDR3 residues: CASSGMTGSPLWAFF. The CDR3 DNA is TGTGCCAGCAGCGGTATGACAGGTTCTCCGCTGTGGGCTTTCTTT. The chain has TRBV5-8 and TRBJ1-1, with D possibly matching TRBD1 (6 bases). This CDR3 is built from 15 residues. Germline values: CDR1 SGHTS, CDR2 YDEGEE. Trimming stripped 4 bases from V and 11 bases from J, with 24 bases between.

This clone was recorded a few times. The V call is TRBV7-3, the J call TRBJ1-1, with 8 positions matching TRBD1. Losses at the gene ends were 3 bases for V and 6 bases for J; bases not matched to a gene: 6. Germline values: CDR1 SGHTA, CDR2 FQGTGA. The CDR3 is made up of 14 amino acids. The CDR3 bases are TGTGCCAGCAGCTTGGACAGGGCCTCCTCTGAAGCTTTCTTT. This translates into CASSLDRASSEAFF.

The V gene is TRBV19, the J gene TRBJ2-1; TRBD1 might be the D (6 bases). The germline gives CDR1 LNHDA, CDR2 SQIVND (reference sequence). V shed 5 bases and J shed 4 bases, with 12 bases lying between them. The CDR3 totals 14 residues. DNA of the CDR3: TGTGCCAGTAGTTCGACAGGAGGTTACAATGAGCAGTTCTTC. Its translation: CASSSTGGYNEQFF.

This chain joins TRBV2 and TRBJ1-2, with TRBD1 matching 7 bases. Germline V gene data show CDR1 as SNHLY and CDR2 as FYNNEI. The CDR3 has 14 amino acids. J was trimmed by 4 bases and V by 4 bases; bases with no gene match: 6. Written as DNA, the CDR3 is TGTGCCAGCAGTGCGACAGGGCCGTTCTATGGCTACACCTTC. This translates into CASSATGPFYGYTF.

This clone was picked up a small number of times. The genes are TRBV4-2 and TRBJ1-1; D remains unclear. This CDR3 is built from 16 residues. V was clipped by 1 base and J by 1 base, with 13 bases between them. Germline V lookup: CDR1 LGHNA, CDR2 YNFKEQ. Here the CDR3 reads CASSQVFQRANTEAFF. CDR3 bases: TGTGCCAGCAGCCAAGTCTTTCAGAGGGCGAACACTGAAGCTTTCTTT.

V is TRBV29-1 and J is TRBJ2-7; 7 positions match TRBD2. The CDR3 runs to 13 residues. The J segment lost 7 bases and the V segment lost 0 bases, leaving 6 bases of the junction unmatched. In germline, CDR1 is SQVTM, CDR2 ANQGSEA. Written as DNA, the CDR3 is TGCAGCGTTGAAGATCCGGCCGGGAGGGAGCAGTACTTC. As protein: CSVEDPAGREQYF.

The chain carries TRBV18 and TRBJ2-5; 8 bases map to TRBD1. The CDR3 extends over 18 amino acids. Losses at the gene ends were 0 bases for V and 2 bases for J; bases not matched to a gene: 11. In germline, CDR1 is KGHSH, CDR2 LQKENI. The DNA of the CDR3 is TGTGCCAGCTCACCACCGAGGCAGGGGGCGCTTCGGCAAGAGACCCAGTACTTC. Translated, it gives CASSPPRQGALRQETQYF.

The V gene is TRBV4-2, the J gene TRBJ2-5, with a tentative D call TRBD2 (6 bases). Trimming took off 0 bases at V and 5 bases at J, with 10 bases between the two ends. The CDR3 contains 14 residues. The V gene's germline CDR1 is LGHNA and CDR2 YNFKEQ. The CDR3 spells CASSQDIGGETQYF. CDR3 DNA: TGTGCCAGCAGCCAAGATATTGGGGGGGAGACCCAGTACTTC.

The V and J genes are TRBV28 and TRBJ2-7, with TRBD2 identical over 10 bases. The ends lost 6 bases at V and 6 bases at J; junction bases unmatched: 8. This CDR3 contains 14 residues. The germline CDR1 and CDR2 sequences are MDHEN and SYDVKM. The CDR3 protein is CASREWTSGSEQYF. The CDR3 coding sequence is TGTGCCAGCAGGGAATGGACTAGCGGTTCCGAGCAGTACTTC.

The count of this clone is one. This rearrangement joins TRBV19 to TRBJ1-1, with 8 bases aligning to TRBD1. V trimming: 3 bases; J trimming: 5 bases; junction bases outside the gene matches: 5. CDR1 is LNHDA and CDR2 is SQIVND in the germline V gene (reference sequence). CDR3 length: 14 residues. CDR3 residues: CASSMPGGATEAFF. The CDR3 nucleotides read TGTGCCAGTAGTATGCCAGGGGGCGCGACTGAAGCTTTCTTT.

The chain links TRBV4-2 to TRBJ1-4; a possible D gene is TRBD1 (6 bases). Germline CDR1 reads LGHNA; CDR2 reads YNFKEQ. This CDR3 comprises 16 residues. The V and J ends lost 2 bases and 4 bases respectively, with 14 bases between them. The CDR3 here is CASSQREGGFNEKLFF. The CDR3 DNA follows: TGTGCCAGCAGCCAAAGGGAAGGGGGTTTTAATGAAAAACTGTTTTTT.

V is TRBV5-4 and J is TRBJ2-1; tentatively, D is TRBD2 (6 bases). The CDR3 has 16 amino acids. V gave up 0 bases and J gave up 4 bases, with 14 bases separating them. Germline loops: CDR1 SGHNT, CDR2 YYREEE (reference sequence). CDR3: CASSLAGDPPYNEQFF. The CDR3 region has the DNA TGTGCCAGCAGCTTGGCGGGGGACCCTCCTTACAATGAGCAGTTCTTC.

The chain joins TRBV5-1 to TRBJ1-2; 8 nucleotides line up with TRBD1. The CDR3 length is 16 residues. Trimming cost V 0 bases and J 6 bases; bases outside gene matches: 10. CDR1 and CDR2 from the germline V gene are SGHRS and YFSETQ. The CDR3 spells CASSLVFSRGQDGYTF. The CDR3 coding sequence is TGCGCCAGCAGCTTGGTCTTTAGTAGGGGACAGGATGGCTACACCTTC. Drawing the rest from reference TRBV5-1 and TRBJ1-2, the complete variable domain is KAGVTQTPRYLIKTRGQQVTLSCSPISGHRSVSWYQQTPGQGLQFLFEYFSETQRNKGNFPGRFSGRQFSNSRSEMNVSTLELGDSALYLCASSLVFSRGQDGYTFGSGTRLTVV.

The chain recombines TRBV5-1 with TRBJ1-4; possible D gene TRBD1, 6 bases. From germline, CDR1 is SGHRS and CDR2 YFSETQ. Between the trimmed V and J ends, which lost 3 bases and 8 bases, there was a span of 11 bases. The CDR3 is 13 residues long. CDR3 in DNA: TGCGCCAGCAGCTGGAACACAGGGGAAAAACTGTTTTTT. As protein: CASSWNTGEKLFF.

The CDR3 loop is CASSQTSGRLETQYF. The CDR3 DNA is TGTGCCAGCAGCCAGACTAGCGGACGACTAGAGACCCAGTACTTC. The V and J genes are TRBV7-8 and TRBJ2-5; 9 nucleotides match TRBD2. The length of the CDR3 is 15 residues. The V and J ends lost 5 bases and 4 bases, in that order; junction bases with no gene match: 8. CDR1 is SGHVS, CDR2 FQNEAQ, per germline.

The chain uses TRBV4-3 and TRBJ1-2, with 7 positions matching TRBD1. This CDR3 is built from 15 residues. V shed 0 bases and J 7 bases; nucleotides not matched to a gene: 8. Looked up from germline, CDR1 is LGHNA and CDR2 is YSLEER. In DNA form, the CDR3 reads TGCGCCAGCAGCCAAGATCTTGGACAGGTCCGTGGCTACACCTTC. This gives the protein CASSQDLGQVRGYTF.

This clone appeared once. The rearrangement joins TRBV14 to TRBJ2-7; TRBD1 is a possible D gene (6 bases). Trimming cost V 0 bases and J 1 base, with 16 bases left between them. Germline V gives CDR1 SGHDN, CDR2 FVKESK. This CDR3 region has 17 residues. The CDR3 protein is CASSQERGQSISYEQYF. The CDR3 DNA reads TGTGCCAGCAGCCAAGAACGCGGACAGAGCATATCCTACGAGCAGTACTTC.

On this clone itself: A junction boundary mismatches the germline segment, possibly from a read error. The V gene is TRBV7-9, the J gene TRBJ1-1; D gene uncertain. CDR1 SEHNR and CDR2 FQNEAQ come from the germline V gene (reference sequence). The CDR3 runs 15 residues. This CDR3 reads CSSSLAAGKMAEAFF. The CDR3 nucleotides read TGTTCCAGCAGCTTAGCGGCGGGGAAAATGGCTGAAGCTTTCTTT.

J is TRBJ2-5 and V is TRBV5-1, with D unresolved. V shed 4 bases and J shed 3 bases, with 4 bases lying between them. The CDR3 consists of 11 residues. The germline gives CDR1 SGHRS, CDR2 YFSETQ. The CDR3 protein is CASSVKETQYF. The CDR3 DNA reads TGCGCCAGCAGCGTAAAAGAGACCCAGTACTTC.